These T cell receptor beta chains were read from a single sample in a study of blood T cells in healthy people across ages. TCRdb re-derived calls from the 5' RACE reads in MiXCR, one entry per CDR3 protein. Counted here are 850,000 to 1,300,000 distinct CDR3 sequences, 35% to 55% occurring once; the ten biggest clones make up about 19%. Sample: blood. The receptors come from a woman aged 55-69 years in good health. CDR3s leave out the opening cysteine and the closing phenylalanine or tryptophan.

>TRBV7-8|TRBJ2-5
ASNFRPGTGFQETQY
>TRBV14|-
ASSRGPGLVYEQY
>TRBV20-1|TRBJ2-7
SALGLAGGYEQY
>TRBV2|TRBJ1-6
ASSRSTQDSPLH
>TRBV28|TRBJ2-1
ASSLTGVNEQF
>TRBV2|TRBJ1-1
ASSDARDGPYTEAF
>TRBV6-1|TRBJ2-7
ASRKGQGIYGQY
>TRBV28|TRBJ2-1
ASSPLGLAGVGEQF
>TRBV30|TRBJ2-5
AWSVAGRGAQY
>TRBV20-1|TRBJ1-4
SAISDRETNEKLF
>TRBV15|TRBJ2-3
ATSKGVGSADTQY
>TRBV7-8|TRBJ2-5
ASSLSLGTEGRTQY
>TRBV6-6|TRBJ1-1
ASRPLTAGAF